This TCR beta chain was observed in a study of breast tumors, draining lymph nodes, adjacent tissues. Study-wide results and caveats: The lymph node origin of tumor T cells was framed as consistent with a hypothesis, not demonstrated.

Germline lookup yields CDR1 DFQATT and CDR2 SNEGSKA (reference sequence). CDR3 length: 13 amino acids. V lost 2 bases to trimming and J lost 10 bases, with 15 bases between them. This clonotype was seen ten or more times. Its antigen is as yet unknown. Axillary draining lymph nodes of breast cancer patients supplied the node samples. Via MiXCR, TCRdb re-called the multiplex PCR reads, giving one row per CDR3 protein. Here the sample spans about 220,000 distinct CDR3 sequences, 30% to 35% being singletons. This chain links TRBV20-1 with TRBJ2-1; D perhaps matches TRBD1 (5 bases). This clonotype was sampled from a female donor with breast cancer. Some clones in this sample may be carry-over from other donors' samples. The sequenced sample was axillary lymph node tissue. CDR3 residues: CSARKQVGQEQFF. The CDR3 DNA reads TGCAGTGCTAGAAAACAGGTAGGGCAGGAGCAGTTCTTC.